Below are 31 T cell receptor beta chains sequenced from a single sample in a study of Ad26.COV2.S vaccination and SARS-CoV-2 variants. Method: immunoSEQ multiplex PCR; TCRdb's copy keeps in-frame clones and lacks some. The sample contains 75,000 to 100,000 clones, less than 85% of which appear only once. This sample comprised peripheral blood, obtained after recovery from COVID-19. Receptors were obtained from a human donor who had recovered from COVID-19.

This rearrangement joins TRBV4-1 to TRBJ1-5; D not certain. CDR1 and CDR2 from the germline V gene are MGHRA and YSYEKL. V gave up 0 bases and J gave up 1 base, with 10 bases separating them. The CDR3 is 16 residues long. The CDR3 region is CASSQDPGGSNQPQHF. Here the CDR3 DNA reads TGCGCCAGCAGCCAAGACCCAGGCGGAAGCAATCAGCCCCAGCATTTT.

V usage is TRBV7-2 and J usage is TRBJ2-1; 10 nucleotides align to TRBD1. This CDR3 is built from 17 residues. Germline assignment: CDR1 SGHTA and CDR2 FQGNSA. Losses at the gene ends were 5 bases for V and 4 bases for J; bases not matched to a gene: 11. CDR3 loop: CASSPRWGQGLYNEQFF. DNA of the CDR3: TGTGCCAGCAGCCCCCGTTGGGGACAGGGGTTATACAATGAGCAGTTCTTC.

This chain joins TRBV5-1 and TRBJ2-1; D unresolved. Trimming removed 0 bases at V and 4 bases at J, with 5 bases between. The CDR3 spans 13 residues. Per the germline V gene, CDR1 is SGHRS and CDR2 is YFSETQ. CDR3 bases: TGCGCCAGCAGCTTGGGACTTTACAATGAGCAGTTCTTC. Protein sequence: CASSLGLYNEQFF.

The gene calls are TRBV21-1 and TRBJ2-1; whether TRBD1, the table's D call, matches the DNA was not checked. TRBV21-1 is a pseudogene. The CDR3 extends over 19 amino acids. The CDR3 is CASSKGARDIERGYNEQFF. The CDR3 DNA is TGTGCCAGCAGCAAAGGGGCAAGGGACATCGAACGGGGTTACAATGAGCAGTTCTTC.

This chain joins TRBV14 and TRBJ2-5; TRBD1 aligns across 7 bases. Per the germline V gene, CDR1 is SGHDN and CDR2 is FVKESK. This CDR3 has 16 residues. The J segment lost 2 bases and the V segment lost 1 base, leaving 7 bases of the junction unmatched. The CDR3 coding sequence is TGTGCCAGCAGCCAAGTGAAGGGGGCGAGGCAAGAGACCCAGTACTTC. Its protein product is CASSQVKGARQETQYF. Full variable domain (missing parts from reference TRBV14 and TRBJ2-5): EAGVTQFPSHSVIEKGQTVTLRCDPISGHDNLYWYRRVMGKEIKFLLHFVKESKQDESGMPNNRFLAERTGGTYSTLKVQPAELEDSGVYFCASSQVKGARQETQYFGPGTRLLVL.

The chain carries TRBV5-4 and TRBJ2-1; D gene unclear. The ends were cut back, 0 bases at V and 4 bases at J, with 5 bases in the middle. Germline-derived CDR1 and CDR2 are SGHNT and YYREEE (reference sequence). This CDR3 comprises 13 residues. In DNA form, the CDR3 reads TGTGCCAGCAGCTTGGGCCTTTACAATGAGCAGTTCTTC. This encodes CASSLGLYNEQFF.

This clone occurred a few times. Here the CDR3 DNA reads TGCGCCAGCAGCCAAGATCTGGCCGGGGGTAACTATGGCTACACCTTC. It encodes CASSQDLAGGNYGYTF. The genes are TRBV4-3 and TRBJ1-2; TRBD1 might be the D (5 bases). V dropped 0 bases and J dropped 1 base, with 12 bases sitting between them. In germline, CDR1 is LGHNA, CDR2 YSLEER. The CDR3 totals 16 residues.

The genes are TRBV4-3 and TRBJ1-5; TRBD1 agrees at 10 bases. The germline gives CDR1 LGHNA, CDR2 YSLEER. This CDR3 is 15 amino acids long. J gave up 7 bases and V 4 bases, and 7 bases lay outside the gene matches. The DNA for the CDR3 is TGCGCCAGCAGCCTGACCGGGACAGGGGACCAGCCCCAGCATTTT. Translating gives CASSLTGTGDQPQHF.

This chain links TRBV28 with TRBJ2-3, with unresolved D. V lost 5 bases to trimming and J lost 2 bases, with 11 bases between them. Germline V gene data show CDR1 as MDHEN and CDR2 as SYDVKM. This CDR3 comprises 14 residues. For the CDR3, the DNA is TGTGCCAGCAGTATCGAGCCCTTCACAGATACGCAGTATTTT. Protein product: CASSIEPFTDTQYF.

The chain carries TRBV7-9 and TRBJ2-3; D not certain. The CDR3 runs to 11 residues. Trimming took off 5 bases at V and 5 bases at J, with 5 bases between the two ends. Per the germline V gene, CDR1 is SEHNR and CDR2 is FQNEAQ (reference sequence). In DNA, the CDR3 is TGTGCCAGCAGCCCGCAAGATACGCAGTATTTT. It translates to CASSPQDTQYF.

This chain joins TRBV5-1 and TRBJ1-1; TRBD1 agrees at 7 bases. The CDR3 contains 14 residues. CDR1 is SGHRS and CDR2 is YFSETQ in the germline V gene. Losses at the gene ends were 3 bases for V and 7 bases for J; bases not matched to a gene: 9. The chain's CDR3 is CASSSGQEWSEAFF. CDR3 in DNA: TGCGCCAGCAGCTCCGGACAGGAGTGGAGTGAAGCTTTCTTT. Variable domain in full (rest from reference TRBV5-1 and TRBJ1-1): KAGVTQTPRYLIKTRGQQVTLSCSPISGHRSVSWYQQTPGQGLQFLFEYFSETQRNKGNFPGRFSGRQFSNSRSEMNVSTLELGDSALYLCASSSGQEWSEAFFGQGTRLTVV.

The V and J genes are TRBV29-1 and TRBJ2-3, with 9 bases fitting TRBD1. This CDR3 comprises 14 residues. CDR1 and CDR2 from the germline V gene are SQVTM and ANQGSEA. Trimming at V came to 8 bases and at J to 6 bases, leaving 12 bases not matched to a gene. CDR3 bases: TGCAGCCTCACCGGGACAGGGAGGAGGGATACGCAGTATTTT. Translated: CSLTGTGRRDTQYF.

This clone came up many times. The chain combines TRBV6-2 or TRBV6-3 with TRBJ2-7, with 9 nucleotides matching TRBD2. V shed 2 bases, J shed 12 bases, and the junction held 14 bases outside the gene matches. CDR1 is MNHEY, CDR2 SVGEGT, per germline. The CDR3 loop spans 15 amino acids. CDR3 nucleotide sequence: TGTGCCAGCAGTTACCCGCCAGGTAGCGGGGGAATTGCGTACTTC. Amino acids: CASSYPPGSGGIAYF.

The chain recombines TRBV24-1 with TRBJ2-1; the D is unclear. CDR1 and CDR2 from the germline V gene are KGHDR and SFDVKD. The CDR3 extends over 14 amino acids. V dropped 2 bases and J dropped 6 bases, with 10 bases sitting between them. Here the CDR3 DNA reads TGTGCCACCAGTGATTCCCGCAGATTCAATGAGCAGTTCTTC. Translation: CATSDSRRFNEQFF.

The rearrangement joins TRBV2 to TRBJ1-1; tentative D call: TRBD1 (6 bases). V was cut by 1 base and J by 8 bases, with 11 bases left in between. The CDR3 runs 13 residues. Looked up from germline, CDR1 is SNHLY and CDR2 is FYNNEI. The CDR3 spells CASSEVVTGEAFF. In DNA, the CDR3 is TGTGCCAGCAGTGAAGTAGTAACAGGGGAAGCTTTCTTT.

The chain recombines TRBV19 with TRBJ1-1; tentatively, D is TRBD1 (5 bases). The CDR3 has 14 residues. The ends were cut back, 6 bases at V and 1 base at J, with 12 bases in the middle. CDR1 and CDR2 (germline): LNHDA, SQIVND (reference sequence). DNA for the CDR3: TGTGCCAGTAGCCGCCTGACAGAGAACACTGAAGCTTTCTTT. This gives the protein CASSRLTENTEAFF.

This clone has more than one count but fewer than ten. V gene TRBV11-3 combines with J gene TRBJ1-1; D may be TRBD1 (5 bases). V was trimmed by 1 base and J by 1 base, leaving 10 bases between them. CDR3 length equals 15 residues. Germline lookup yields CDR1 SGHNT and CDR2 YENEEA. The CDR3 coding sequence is TGTGCCAGCAGCTTAGCTTGGGGCGCGAACACTGAAGCTTTCTTT. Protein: CASSLAWGANTEAFF. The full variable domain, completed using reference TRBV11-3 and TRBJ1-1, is EAGVVQSPRYKIIEKKQPVAFWCNPISGHNTLYWYLQNLGQGPELLIRYENEEAVDDSQLPKDRFSAERLKGVDSTLKIQPAELGDSAVYLCASSLAWGANTEAFFGQGTRLTVV.

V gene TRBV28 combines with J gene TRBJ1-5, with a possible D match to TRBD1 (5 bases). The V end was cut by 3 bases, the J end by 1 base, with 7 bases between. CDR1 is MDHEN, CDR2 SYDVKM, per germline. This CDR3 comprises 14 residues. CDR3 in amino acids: CASSLWGSNQPQHF. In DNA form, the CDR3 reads TGTGCCAGCAGTTTGTGGGGGAGCAATCAGCCCCAGCATTTT.

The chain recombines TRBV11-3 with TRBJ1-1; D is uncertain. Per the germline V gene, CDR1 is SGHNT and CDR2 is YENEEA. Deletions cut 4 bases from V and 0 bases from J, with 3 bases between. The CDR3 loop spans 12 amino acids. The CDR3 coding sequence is TGTGCCAGCAGCTACATGAACACTGAAGCTTTCTTT. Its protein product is CASSYMNTEAFF.

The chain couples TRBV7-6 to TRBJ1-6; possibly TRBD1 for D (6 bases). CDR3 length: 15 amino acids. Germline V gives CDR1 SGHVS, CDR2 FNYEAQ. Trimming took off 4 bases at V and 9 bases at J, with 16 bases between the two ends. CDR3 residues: CASSSSAGAGSPLHF. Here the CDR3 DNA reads TGTGCCAGCAGCTCGTCGGCGGGGGCGGGTTCACCCCTCCACTTT. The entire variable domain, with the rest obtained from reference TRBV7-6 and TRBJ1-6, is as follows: GAGVSQSPRYKVTKRGQDVALRCDPISGHVSLYWYRQALGQGPEFLTYFNYEAQQDKSGLPNDRFSAERPEGSISTLTIQRTEQRDSAMYRCASSSSAGAGSPLHFGNGTRLTVT.

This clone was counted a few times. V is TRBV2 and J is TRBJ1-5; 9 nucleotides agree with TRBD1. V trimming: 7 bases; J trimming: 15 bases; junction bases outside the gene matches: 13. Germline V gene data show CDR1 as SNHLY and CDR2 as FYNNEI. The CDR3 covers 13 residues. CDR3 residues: CASIGTGQLRVHF. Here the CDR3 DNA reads TGTGCCAGCATAGGGACAGGGCAACTACGGGTGCATTTT. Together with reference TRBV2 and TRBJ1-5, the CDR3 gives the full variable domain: EPEVTQTPSHQVTQMGQEVILRCVPISNHLYFYWYRQILGQKVEFLVSFYNNEISEKSEIFDDQFSVERPDGSNFTLKIRSTKLEDSAMYFCASIGTGQLRVHFGDGTRLSIL.

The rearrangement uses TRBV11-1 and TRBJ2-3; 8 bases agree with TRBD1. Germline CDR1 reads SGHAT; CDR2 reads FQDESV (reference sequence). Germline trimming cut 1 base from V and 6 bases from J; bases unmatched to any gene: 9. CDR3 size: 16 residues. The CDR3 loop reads CASSLGAGGPRDTQYF. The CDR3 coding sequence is TGTGCCAGCAGCTTAGGGGCAGGGGGCCCAAGGGATACGCAGTATTTT. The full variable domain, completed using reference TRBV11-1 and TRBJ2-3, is EAEVAQSPRYKITEKSQAVAFWCDPISGHATLYWYRQILGQGPELLVQFQDESVVDDSQLPKDRFSAERLKGVDSTLKIQPAELGDSAMYLCASSLGAGGPRDTQYFGPGTRLTVL.

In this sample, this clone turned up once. Here the CDR3 DNA reads TGCGCCAGCAGCCAAGATTGGAGCGGGGGCTCCTACGAGCAGTACTTC. This sequence encodes CASSQDWSGGSYEQYF. The chain is built from TRBV4-3 and TRBJ2-7, with 8 bases that match TRBD2. The length of the CDR3 is 16 residues. J gave up 0 bases and V 0 bases, and 4 bases lay outside the gene matches. Germline loops: CDR1 LGHNA, CDR2 YSLEER.

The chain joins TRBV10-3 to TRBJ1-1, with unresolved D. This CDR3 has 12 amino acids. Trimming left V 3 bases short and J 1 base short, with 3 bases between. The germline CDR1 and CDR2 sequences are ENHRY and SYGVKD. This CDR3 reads CAISEQNTEAFF. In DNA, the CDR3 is TGTGCCATCAGTGAACAGAACACTGAAGCTTTCTTT.

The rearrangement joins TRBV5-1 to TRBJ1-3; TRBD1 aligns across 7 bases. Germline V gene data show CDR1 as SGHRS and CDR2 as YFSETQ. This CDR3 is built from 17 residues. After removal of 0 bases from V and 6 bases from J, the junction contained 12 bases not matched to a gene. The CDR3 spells CASSLGVLQGPANTIYF. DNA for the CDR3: TGCGCCAGCAGCTTGGGGGTTTTACAGGGGCCTGCAAACACCATATATTTT.

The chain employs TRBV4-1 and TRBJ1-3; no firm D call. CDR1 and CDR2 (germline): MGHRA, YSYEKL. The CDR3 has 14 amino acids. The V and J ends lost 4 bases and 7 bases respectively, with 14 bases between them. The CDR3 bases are TGCGCCAGCAGCCCGAGGGAACGGAGTAACACCATATATTTT. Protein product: CASSPRERSNTIYF.

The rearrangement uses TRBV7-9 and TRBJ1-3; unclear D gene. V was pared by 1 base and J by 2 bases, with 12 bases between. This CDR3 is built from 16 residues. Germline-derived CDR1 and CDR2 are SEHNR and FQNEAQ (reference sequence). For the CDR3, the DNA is TGTGCCAGCAGCTTAGATTTTTGGGAGGCTGGAAACACCATATATTTT. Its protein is CASSLDFWEAGNTIYF.

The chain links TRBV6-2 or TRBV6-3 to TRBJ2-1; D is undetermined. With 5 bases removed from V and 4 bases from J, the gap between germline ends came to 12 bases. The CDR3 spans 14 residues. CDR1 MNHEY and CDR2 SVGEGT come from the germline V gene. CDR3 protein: CASSNPLGYNEQFF. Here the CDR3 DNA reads TGTGCCAGCAGTAATCCCCTGGGTTACAATGAGCAGTTCTTC.

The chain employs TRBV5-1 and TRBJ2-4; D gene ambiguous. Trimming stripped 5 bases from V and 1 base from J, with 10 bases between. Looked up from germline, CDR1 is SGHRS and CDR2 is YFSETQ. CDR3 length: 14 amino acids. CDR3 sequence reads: CASSTESAKNIQYF. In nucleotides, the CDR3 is TGCGCCAGCAGTACAGAGTCGGCCAAAAACATTCAGTACTTC.

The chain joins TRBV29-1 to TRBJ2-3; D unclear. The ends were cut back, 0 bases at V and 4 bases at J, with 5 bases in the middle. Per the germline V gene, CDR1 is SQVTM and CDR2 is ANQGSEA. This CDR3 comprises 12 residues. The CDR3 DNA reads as TGCAGCGTTGAAGATCGTCCAGATACGCAGTATTTT. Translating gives CSVEDRPDTQYF.

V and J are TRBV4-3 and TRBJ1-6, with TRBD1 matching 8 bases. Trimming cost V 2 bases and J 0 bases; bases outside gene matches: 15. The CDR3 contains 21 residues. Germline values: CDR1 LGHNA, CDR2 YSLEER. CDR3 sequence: CASSQYWSGQGLSSYNSPLHF. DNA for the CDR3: TGCGCCAGCAGCCAATACTGGTCAGGACAGGGATTAAGCTCCTATAATTCACCCCTCCACTTT.